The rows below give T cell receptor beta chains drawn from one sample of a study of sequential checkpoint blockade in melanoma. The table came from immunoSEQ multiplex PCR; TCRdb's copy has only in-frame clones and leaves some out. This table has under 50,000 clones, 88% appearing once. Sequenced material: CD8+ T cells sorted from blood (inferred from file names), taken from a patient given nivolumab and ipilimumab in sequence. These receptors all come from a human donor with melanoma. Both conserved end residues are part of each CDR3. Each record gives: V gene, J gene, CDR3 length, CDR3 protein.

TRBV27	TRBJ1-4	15	CASSSLVATNEKLFF
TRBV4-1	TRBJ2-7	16	CASSQTGTSTTYEQYF
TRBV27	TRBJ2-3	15	CASSLSQWASDTQYF
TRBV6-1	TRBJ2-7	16	CASSDNWTGVAYEQYF
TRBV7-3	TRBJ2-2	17	CASSLLSGTGITGELFF
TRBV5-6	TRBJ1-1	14	CASSPTGGITEAFF
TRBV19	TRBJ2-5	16	CASSIGGRGFQETQYF
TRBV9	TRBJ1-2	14	CASRAASTNYGYTF
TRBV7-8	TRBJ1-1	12	CASSLGQDEAFF
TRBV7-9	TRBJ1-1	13	CATAGVMNTEAFF
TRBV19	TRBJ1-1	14	CASSQDRMNTEAFF
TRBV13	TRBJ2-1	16	CASSLNPSGLDNEQFF
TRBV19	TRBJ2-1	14	CASRVAGNEDEQFF
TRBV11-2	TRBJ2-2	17	CASSLPADVSPTGELFF
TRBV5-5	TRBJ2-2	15	CASSLAVANTGELFF
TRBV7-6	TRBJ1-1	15	CASSLGTGGNTEAFF
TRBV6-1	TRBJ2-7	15	CASSLIGQGPGEQYF
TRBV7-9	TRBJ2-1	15	CASINSGISYNEQFF
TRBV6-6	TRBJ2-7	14	CASSDRGYSYEQYF
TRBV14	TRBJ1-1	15	CASSQEQNTNTEAFF
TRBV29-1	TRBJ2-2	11	CSNGGGGELFF
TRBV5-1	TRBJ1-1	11	CASSPGTGAFF
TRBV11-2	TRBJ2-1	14	CASSPDRAYNEQFF
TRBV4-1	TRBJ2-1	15	CASSAGTSLVNEQFF
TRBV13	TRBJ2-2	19	CASSLLPERREGDTGELFF
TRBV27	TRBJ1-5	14	CASSQEEGREPQHF